One T cell receptor beta chain is described in this entry. Its antigen is undetermined. This entry comes from a study of beta chain features in type 1 diabetes. Turning to the study itself: Healthy donors and patients had similar age, gender and cell yields. Points from the study as a whole: All four CD4+ subsets from Type 1 diabetes patients carried moderately but significantly shorter TCRB CDR3s.

Sequenced material consisted of expressed TCRB transcripts (all of the isolated RNA was reverse transcribed). Libraries were prepared by immunoSEQ multiplex PCR; TCRdb keeps only in-frame clonotypes and omits some of them. This sample yields over 120,000 clones, of which more than 10% are seen a single time; 1.3% belongs to the top ten. Germline values: CDR1 SGHDN, CDR2 FVKESK. This CDR3 region has 16 residues. The V gene lost 1 base and the J gene lost 1 base, with 12 bases spanning the gap. This chain uses TRBV14 with TRBJ2-3; D might be TRBD1 (6 bases). Sequencing input: central memory CD4+ T cells from blood. This TCR derives from a man between 18 and 35 years old with type 1 diabetes. In DNA, the CDR3 is TGTGCCAGCAGCCAAGTCCGGTCAGGGGGCACAGATACGCAGTATTTT. Translated: CASSQVRSGGTDTQYF.